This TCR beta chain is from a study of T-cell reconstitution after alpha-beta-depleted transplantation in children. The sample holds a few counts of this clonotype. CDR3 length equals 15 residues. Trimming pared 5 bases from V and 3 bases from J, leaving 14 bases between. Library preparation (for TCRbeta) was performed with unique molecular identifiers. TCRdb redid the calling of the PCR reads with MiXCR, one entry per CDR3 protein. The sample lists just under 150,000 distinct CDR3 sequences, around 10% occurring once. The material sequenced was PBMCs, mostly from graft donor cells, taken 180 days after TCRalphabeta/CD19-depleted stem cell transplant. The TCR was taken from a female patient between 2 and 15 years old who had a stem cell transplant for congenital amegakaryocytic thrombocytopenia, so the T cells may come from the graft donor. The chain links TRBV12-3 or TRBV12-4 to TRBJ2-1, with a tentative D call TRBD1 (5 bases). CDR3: CASSTDNIRYNEQFF. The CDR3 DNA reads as TGTGCCAGCAGTACGGACAATATCCGCTACAATGAGCAGTTCTTC.